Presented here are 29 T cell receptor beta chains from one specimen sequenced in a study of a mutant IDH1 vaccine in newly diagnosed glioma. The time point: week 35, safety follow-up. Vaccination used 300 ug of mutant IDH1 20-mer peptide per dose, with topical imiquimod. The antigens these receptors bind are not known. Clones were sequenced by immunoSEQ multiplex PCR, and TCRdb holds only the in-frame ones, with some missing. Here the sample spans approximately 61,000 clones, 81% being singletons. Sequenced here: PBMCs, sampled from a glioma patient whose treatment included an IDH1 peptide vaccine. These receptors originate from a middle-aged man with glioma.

CDR3 residues: CASSIWGLGEKLFF. The CDR3 region has the DNA TGTGCCAGTAGTATATGGGGATTAGGTGAAAAACTGTTTTTT. The chain is built from TRBV19 and TRBJ1-4; D gene unclear. CDR3 length equals 14 residues. CDR1 LNHDA and CDR2 SQIVND come from the germline V gene (reference sequence). V lost 2 bases and J 7 bases, leaving 11 bases between the germline ends.

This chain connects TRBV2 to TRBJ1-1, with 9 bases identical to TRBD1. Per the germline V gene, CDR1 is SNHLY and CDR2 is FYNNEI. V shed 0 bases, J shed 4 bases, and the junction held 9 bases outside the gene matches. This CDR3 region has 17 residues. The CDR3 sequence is CASSEARQGVGGTEAFF. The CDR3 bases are TGTGCCAGCAGTGAAGCGCGACAGGGGGTAGGGGGCACTGAAGCTTTCTTT.

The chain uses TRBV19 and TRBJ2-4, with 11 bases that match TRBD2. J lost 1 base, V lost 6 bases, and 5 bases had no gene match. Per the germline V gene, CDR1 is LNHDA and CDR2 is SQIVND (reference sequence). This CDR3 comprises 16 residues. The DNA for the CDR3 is TGTGCCAGTAGCTTGAGACTAGCGGGGGCCAAAAACATTCAGTACTTC. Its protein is CASSLRLAGAKNIQYF.

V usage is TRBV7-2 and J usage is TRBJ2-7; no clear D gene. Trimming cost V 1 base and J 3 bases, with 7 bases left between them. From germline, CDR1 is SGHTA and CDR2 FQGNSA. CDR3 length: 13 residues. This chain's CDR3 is CASSLVLFYEQYF. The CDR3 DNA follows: TGTGCCAGCAGCTTAGTTCTCTTCTACGAGCAGTACTTC.

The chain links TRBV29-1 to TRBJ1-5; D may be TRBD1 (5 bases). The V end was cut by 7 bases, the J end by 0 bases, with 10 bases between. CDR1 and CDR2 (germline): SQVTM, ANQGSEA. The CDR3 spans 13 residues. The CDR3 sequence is CSALRDSNQPQHF. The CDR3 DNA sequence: TGCAGCGCCCTCAGGGATAGCAATCAGCCCCAGCATTTT.

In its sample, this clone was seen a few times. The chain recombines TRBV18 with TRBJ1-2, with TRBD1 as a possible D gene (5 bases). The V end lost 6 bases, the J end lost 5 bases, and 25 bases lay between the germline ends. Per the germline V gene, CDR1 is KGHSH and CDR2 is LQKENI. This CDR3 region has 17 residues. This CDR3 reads CASSQSSGAGLWYGYTF. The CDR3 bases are TGTGCCAGCTCCCAGAGTTCTGGAGCAGGGCTCTGGTATGGCTACACCTTC.

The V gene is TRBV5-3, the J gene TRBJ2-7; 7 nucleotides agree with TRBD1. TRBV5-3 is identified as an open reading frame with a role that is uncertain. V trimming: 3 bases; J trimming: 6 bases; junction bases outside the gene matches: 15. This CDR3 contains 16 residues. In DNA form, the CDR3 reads TGTGCCAGAAGCTCAGGAGGCAGGGGGAGAAGCAGCGAGCAGTACTTC. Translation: CARSSGGRGRSSEQYF.

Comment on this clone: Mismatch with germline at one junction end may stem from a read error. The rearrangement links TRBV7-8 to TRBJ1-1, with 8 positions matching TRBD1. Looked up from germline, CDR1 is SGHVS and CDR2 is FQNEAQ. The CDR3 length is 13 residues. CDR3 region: CASSSRTGSILLF. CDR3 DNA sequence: TGTGCCAGCAGCTCAAGGACAGGGTCCATCCTCCTATTT.

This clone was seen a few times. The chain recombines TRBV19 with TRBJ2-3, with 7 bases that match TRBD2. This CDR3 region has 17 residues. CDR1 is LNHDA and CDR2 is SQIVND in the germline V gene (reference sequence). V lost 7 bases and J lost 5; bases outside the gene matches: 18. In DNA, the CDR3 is TGTGCCAGTACCTCGTGGGGGAGGGGCGGTTCGGGAGATACGCAGTATTTT. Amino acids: CASTSWGRGGSGDTQYF.

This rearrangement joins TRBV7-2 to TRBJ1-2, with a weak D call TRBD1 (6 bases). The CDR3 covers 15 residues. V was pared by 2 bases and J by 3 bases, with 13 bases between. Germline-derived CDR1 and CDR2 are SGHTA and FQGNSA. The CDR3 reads CASSLWGAGDYGYTF. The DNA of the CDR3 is TGTGCCAGCAGCTTATGGGGGGCAGGCGACTATGGCTACACCTTC.

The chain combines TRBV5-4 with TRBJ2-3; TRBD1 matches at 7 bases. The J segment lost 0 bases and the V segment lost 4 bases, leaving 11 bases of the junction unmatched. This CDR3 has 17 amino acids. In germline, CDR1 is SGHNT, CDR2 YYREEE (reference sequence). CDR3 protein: CASSRPPTGLSTDTQYF. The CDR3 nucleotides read TGTGCCAGCAGCAGACCACCGACAGGGTTGAGCACAGATACGCAGTATTTT.

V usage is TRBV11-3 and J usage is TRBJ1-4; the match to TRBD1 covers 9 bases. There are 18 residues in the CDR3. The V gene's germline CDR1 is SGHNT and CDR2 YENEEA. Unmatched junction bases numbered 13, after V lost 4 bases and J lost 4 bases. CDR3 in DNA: TGTGCCAGCAGCTCCGGGACAGGGTACGTTTTGGGTAATGAAAAACTGTTTTTT. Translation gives CASSSGTGYVLGNEKLFF. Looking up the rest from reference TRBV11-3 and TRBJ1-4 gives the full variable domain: EAGVVQSPRYKIIEKKQPVAFWCNPISGHNTLYWYLQNLGQGPELLIRYENEEAVDDSQLPKDRFSAERLKGVDSTLKIQPAELGDSAVYLCASSSGTGYVLGNEKLFFGSGTQLSVL.

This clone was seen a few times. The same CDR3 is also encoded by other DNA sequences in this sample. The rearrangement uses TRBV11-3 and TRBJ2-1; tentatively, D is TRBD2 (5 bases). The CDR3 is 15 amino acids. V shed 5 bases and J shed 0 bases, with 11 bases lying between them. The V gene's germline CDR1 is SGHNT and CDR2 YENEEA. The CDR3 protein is CASSPSGSSYNEQFF. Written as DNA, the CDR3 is TGTGCCAGCAGCCCCTCGGGGAGCTCCTACAATGAGCAGTTCTTC.

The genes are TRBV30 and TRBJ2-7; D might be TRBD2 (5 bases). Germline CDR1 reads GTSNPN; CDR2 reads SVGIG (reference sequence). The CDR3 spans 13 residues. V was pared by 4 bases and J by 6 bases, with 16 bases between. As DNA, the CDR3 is TGTGCCTGGACCGTCGGGGTTCGGGGCGAGCAGTACTTC. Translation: CAWTVGVRGEQYF.

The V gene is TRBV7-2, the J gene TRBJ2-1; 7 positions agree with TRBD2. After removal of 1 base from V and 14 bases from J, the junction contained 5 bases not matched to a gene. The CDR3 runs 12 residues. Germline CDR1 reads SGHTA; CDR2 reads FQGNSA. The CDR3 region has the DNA TGTGCCAGCAGCTTAGGGCGGGGGTCCGAGTTCTTC. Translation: CASSLGRGSEFF.

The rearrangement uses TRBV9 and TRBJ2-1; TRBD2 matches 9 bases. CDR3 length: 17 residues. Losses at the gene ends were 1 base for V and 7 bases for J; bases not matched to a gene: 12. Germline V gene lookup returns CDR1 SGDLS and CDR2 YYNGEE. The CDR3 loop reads CASSVSSAGGPGNEQFF. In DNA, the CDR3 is TGTGCCAGCAGCGTATCCTCGGCGGGAGGGCCGGGAAATGAGCAGTTCTTC.

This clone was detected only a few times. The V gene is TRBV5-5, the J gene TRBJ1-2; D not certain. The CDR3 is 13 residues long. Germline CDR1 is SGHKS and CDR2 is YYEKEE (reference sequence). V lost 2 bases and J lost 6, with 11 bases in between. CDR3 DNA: TGTGCCAGCAGCTTACCCGGGAAGAATGGCTACACCTTC. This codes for CASSLPGKNGYTF.

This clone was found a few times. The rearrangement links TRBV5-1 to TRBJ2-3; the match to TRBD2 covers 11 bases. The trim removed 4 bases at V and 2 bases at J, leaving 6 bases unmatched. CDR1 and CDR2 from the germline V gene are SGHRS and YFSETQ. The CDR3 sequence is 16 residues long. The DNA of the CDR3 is TGCGCCAGCAGCACTACTAGCGGGAGTTTCACAGATACGCAGTATTTT. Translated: CASSTTSGSFTDTQYF.

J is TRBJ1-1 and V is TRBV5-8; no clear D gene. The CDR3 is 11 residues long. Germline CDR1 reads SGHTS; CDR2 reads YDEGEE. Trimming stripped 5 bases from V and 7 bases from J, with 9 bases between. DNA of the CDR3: TGTGCCAGCAGATTTAGCGGTGAAGCTTTCTTT. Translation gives CASRFSGEAFF. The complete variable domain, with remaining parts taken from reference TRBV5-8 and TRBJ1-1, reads EAGVTQSPTHLIKTRGQQATLRCSPISGHTSVYWYQQALGLGLQFLLWYDEGEERNRGNFPPRFSGRQFPNYSSELNVNALELEDSALYLCASRFSGEAFFGQGTRLTVV.

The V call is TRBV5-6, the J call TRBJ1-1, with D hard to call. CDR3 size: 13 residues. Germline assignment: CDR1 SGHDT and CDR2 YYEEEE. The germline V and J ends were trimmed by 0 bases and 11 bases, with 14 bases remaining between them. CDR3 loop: CASSLVRRPGAFF. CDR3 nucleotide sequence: TGTGCCAGCAGCTTGGTGAGGAGGCCGGGCGCTTTCTTT.

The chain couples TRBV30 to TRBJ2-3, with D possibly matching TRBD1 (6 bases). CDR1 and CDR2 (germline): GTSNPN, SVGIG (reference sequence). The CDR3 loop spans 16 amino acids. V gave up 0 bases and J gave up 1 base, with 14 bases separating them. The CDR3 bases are TGTGCCTGGAGTGTATCAGGGGCTGTCGGCACAGATACGCAGTATTTT. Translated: CAWSVSGAVGTDTQYF.

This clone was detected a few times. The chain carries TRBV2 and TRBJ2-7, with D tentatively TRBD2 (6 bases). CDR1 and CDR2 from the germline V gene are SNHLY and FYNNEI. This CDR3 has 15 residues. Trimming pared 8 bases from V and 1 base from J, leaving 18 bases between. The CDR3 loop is CASEWAGRGSYEQYF. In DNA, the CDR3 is TGTGCCAGCGAATGGGCAGGGCGGGGTTCCTACGAGCAGTACTTC.

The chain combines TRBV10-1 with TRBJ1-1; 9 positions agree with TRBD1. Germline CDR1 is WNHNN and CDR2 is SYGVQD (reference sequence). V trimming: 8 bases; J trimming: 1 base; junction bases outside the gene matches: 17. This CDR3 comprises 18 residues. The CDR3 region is CASPRLTGGLDRNTEAFF. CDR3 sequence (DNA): TGCGCCAGCCCGAGACTGACAGGGGGGTTAGATAGGAACACTGAAGCTTTCTTT.

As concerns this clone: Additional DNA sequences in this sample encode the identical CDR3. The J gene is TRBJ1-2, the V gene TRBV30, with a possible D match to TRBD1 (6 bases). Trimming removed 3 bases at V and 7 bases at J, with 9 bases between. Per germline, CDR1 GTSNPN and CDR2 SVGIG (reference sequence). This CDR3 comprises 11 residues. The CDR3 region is CAWSAGAGYTF. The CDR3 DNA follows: TGTGCCTGGAGCGCGGGGGCTGGCTACACCTTC.

CDR3 sequence reads: CAISEIAGGMDGYTF. For the CDR3, the DNA is TGTGCCATCAGTGAGATTGCAGGGGGCATGGATGGCTACACCTTC. The chain uses TRBV10-3 and TRBJ1-2; 8 bases agree with TRBD1. The CDR3 covers 15 residues. The junction had 8 bases not matched to a gene; V was cut back by 2 bases and J by 6 bases. Germline lookup yields CDR1 ENHRY and CDR2 SYGVKD.

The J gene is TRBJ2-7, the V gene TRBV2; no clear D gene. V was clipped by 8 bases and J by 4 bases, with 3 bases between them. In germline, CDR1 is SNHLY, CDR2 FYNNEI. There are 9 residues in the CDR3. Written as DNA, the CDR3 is TGTGCCAGCGGGTACGAGCAGTACTTC. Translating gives CASGYEQYF.

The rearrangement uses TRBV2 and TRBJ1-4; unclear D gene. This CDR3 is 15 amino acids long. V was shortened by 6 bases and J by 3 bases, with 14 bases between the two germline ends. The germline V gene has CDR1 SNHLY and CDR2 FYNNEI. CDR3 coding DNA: TGTGCCAGCAGCTTCGCCGGAACGGCTAATGAAAAACTGTTTTTT. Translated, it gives CASSFAGTANEKLFF.

This CDR3 is CASSWTSGGSTDTQYF. The CDR3 DNA reads as TGTGCCAGCAGTTGGACTAGCGGGGGGAGCACAGATACGCAGTATTTT. This rearrangement joins TRBV6-4 to TRBJ2-3, with 14 bases fitting TRBD2. Unmatched junction bases numbered 1, after V lost 5 bases and J lost 0 bases. CDR3 length equals 16 residues. CDR1 MRHNA and CDR2 SNTAGT come from the germline V gene.

The CDR3 spells CASSTPTGADTQYF. CDR3 nucleotide sequence: TGTGCCAGCAGCACCCCGACAGGGGCCGATACGCAGTATTTT. The chain has TRBV7-2 and TRBJ2-3; TRBD1 matches 8 bases. The CDR3 runs 14 residues. V lost 5 bases to trimming and J lost 6 bases; unmatched junction nucleotides: 7. CDR1 SGHTA and CDR2 FQGNSA come from the germline V gene.